This TCR beta chain was recovered during a study of post-analysis software for immune sequencing data. Unique-molecular-identifier-tagged TCR beta cDNA libraries were used. TCRdb ran MiXCR on the PCR reads and lists one entry per CDR3 protein. The top ten clones hold about 1.6% of a sample with 150,000 to 200,000 distinct CDR3 sequences, about 30% of them seen once. Regarding this clonotype: Its antigen is still unknown.

The CDR3 has 14 amino acids. The germline CDR1 and CDR2 sequences are SGHRS and YFSETQ. V trimming: 2 bases; J trimming: 5 bases; junction bases outside the gene matches: 7. Study-wide results and caveats: About 5 TRBV segments, including TRBV5-6, TRBV5-1 and TRBV20-1, were more frequent in patients than controls.

Sequencing was done on a sample of blood. The sequence was collected from a girl aged 10 to 17 with multiple sclerosis. The chain joins TRBV5-1 to TRBJ2-7; 7 bases line up with TRBD2. CDR3 in DNA: TGCGCCAGCAGCTTTTATGGCGGGAGCAACGAGCAGTACTTC. Protein sequence: CASSFYGGSNEQYF. The variable domain in full, with the rest retrieved from reference TRBV5-1 and TRBJ2-7, is KAGVTQTPRYLIKTRGQQVTLSCSPISGHRSVSWYQQTPGQGLQFLFEYFSETQRNKGNFPGRFSGRQFSNSRSEMNVSTLELGDSALYLCASSFYGGSNEQYFGPGTRLTVT.